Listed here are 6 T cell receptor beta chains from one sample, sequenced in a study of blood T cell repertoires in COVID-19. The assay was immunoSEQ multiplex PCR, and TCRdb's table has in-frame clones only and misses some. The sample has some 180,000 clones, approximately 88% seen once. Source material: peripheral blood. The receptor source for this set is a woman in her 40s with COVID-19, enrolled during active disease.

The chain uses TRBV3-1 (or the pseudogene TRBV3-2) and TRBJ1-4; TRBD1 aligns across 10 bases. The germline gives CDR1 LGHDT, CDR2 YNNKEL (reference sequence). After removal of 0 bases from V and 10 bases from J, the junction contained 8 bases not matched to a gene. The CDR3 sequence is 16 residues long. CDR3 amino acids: CASSQETGQGRGKLFF. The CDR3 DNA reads TGTGCCAGCAGCCAAGAAACGGGACAGGGGCGAGGAAAACTGTTTTTT.

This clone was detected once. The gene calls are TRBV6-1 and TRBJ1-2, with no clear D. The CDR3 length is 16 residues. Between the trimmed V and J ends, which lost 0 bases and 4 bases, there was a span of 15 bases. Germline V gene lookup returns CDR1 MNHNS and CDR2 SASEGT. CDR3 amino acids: CASSEAVGSGSYGYTF. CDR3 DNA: TGTGCCAGCAGTGAAGCGGTAGGCTCCGGGAGCTATGGCTACACCTTC.

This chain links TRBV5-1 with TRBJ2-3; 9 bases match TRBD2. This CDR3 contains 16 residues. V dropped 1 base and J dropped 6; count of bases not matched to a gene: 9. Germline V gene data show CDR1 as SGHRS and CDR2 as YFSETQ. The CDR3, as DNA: TGCGCCAGCAGCTTGTACGGCGGGGGGGCCAGGGATACGCAGTATTTT. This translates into CASSLYGGGARDTQYF.

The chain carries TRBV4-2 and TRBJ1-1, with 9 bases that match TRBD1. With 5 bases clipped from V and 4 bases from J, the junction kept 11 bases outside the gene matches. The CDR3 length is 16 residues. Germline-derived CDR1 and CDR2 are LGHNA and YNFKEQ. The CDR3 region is CASSARTGGRGTEAFF. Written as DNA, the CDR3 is TGTGCCAGCAGCGCGCGAACAGGGGGCAGGGGCACTGAAGCTTTCTTT.

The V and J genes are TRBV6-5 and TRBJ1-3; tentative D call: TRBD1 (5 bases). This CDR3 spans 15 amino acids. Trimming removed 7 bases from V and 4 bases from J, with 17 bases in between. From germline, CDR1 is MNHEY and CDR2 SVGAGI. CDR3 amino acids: CASMPLQGSGNTIYF. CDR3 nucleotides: TGTGCCAGCATGCCCCTCCAGGGTTCAGGAAACACCATATATTTT.

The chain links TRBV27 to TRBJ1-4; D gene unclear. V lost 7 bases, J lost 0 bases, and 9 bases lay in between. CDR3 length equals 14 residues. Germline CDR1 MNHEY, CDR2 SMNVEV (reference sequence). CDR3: CASKGGTTNEKLFF. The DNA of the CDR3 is TGTGCCAGCAAGGGAGGGACAACTAATGAAAAACTGTTTTTT.